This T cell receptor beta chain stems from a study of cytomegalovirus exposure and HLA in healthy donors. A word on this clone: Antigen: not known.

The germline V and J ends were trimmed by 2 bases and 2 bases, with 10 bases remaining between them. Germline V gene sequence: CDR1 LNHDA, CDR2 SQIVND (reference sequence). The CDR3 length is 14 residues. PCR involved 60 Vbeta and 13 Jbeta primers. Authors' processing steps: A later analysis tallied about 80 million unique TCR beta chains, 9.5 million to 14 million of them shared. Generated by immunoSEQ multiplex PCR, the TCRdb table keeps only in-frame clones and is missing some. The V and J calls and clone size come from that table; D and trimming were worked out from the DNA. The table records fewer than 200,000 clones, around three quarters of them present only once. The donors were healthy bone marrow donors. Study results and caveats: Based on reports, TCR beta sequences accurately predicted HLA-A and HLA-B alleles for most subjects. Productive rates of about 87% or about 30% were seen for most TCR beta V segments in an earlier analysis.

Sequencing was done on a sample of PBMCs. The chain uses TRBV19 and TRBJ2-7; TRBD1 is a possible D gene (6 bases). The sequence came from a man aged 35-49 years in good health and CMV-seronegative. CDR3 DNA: TGTGCCAGTAGTATATATCAGGGGACCTACGAGCAGTACTTC. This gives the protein CASSIYQGTYEQYF. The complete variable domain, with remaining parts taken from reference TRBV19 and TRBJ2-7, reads DGGITQSPKYLFRKEGQNVTLSCEQNLNHDAMYWYRQDPGQGLRLIYYSQIVNDFQKGDIAEGYSVSREKKESFPLTVTSAQKNPTAFYLCASSIYQGTYEQYFGPGTRLTVT.